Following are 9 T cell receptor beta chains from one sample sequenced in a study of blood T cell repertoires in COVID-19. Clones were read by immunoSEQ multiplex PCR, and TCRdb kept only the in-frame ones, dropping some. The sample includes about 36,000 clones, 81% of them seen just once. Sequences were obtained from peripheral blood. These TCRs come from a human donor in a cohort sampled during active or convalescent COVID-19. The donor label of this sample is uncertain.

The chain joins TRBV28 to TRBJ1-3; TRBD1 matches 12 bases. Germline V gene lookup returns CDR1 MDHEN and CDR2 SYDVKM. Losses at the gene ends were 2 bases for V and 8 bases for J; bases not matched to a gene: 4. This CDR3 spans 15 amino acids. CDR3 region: CASSLGTGGRDTIYF. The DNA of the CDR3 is TGTGCCAGCAGTTTAGGGACAGGGGGCCGAGACACCATATATTTT.

The CDR3 loop is CASTGTFPYEQYF. The CDR3, as DNA: TGTGCCAGTACCGGGACTTTTCCCTACGAGCAGTACTTC. The V gene is TRBV11-2, the J gene TRBJ2-7, with a possible D match to TRBD2 (6 bases). Trimming cost V 9 bases and J 2 bases, with 14 bases left between them. The CDR3 is 13 residues long. CDR1 and CDR2 from the germline V gene are SGHAT and FQNNGV.

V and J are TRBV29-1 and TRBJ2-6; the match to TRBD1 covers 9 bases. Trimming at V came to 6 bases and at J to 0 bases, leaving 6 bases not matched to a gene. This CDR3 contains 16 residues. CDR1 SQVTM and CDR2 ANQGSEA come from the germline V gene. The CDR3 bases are TGCAGCGTAACCGGGACAGGGAACTCTGGGGCCAACGTCCTGACTTTC. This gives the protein CSVTGTGNSGANVLTF.

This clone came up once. Here the CDR3 reads CASSLGEGTDTQYF. As DNA, the CDR3 is TGCGCCAGCAGCTTAGGGGAGGGGACAGATACGCAGTATTTT. The V and J genes are TRBV4-1 and TRBJ2-3; 7 bases map to TRBD2. The V gene's germline CDR1 is MGHRA and CDR2 YSYEKL. The CDR3 totals 14 residues. V lost 5 bases, J lost 3 bases, and 5 bases stayed unmatched.

Here the CDR3 reads CASRESGGPNQPQHF. CDR3 coding DNA: TGTGCCAGCAGGGAATCCGGAGGCCCCAATCAGCCCCAGCATTTT. The genes are TRBV2 and TRBJ1-5; D not resolved. Trimming stripped 6 bases from V and 3 bases from J, with 15 bases between. The germline V gene encodes CDR1 SNHLY and CDR2 FYNNEI. The CDR3 extends over 15 amino acids.

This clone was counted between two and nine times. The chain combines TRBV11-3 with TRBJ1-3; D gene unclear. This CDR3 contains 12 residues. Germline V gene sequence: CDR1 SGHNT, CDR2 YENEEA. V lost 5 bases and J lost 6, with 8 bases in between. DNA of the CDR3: TGTGCCAGCAGCATTCATGTAAACACCATATATTTT. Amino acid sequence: CASSIHVNTIYF.

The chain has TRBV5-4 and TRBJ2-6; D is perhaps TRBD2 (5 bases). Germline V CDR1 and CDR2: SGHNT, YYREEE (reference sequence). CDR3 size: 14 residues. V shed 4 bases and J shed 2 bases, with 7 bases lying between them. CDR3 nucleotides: TGTGCCAGCAGCCCCGGGACTGGGGCCAACGTCCTGACTTTC. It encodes CASSPGTGANVLTF.

This CDR3 is CSASGSRMVGEKLFF. For the CDR3, the DNA is TGCAGTGCTAGTGGCAGCAGGATGGTTGGTGAAAAACTGTTTTTT. The J gene is TRBJ1-4, the V gene TRBV20-1; D gene uncertain. V lost 3 bases to trimming and J lost 7 bases, with 18 bases between them. This CDR3 region has 15 residues. From germline, CDR1 is DFQATT and CDR2 SNEGSKA (reference sequence).

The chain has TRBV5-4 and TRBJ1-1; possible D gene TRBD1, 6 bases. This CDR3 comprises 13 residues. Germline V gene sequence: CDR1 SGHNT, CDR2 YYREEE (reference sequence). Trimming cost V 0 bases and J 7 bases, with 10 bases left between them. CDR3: CASSLGPQGEAFF. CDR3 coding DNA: TGTGCCAGCAGCTTGGGGCCACAGGGTGAAGCTTTCTTT.